The source of this TCR beta chain is a study of monozygotic twins with inflammatory bowel disease. The CDR3 totals 15 residues. Germline V gene data show CDR1 as LGHNA and CDR2 as YNFKEQ. Study-level points and caveats: Twins with IBD had fewer clonotypes in common with others than healthy twins, particularly during disease activity. Results did not support any single strong IBD-associated signal or clonotype.

The template-switching step introduced UMIs that carried a 6-nucleotide sample barcode. TCRdb reanalyzed the 5' RACE reads and collapses them to one entry per CDR3 protein, without DNA. This repertoire includes approximately 210,000 distinct CDR3 sequences. Notes on this clonotype: As yet, its antigen is unknown.

The clonotype comes from a human donor with ulcerative colitis or Crohn's disease, or a healthy co-twin of an affected twin (not recorded which). Sequencing input: blood. This chain joins TRBV4-2 and TRBJ2-7. This chain's CDR3 is CASSQGSGNYYEQHF.